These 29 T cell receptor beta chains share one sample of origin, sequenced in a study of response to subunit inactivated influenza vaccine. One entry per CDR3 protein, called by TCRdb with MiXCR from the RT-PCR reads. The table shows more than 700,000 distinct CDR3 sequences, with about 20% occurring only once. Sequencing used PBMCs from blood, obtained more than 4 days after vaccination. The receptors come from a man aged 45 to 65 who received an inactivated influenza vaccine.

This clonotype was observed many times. As DNA, the CDR3 is TGTGCCAGCAGTTTAGGTAGCGGGAACTCCTACAATGAGCAGTTCTTC. Translating it yields CASSLGSGNSYNEQFF. The V and J genes are TRBV12-3 or TRBV12-4 and TRBJ2-1, with TRBD2 identical over 8 bases. The CDR3 runs to 16 residues. V was clipped by 1 base and J by 0 bases; unmatched bases: 2.

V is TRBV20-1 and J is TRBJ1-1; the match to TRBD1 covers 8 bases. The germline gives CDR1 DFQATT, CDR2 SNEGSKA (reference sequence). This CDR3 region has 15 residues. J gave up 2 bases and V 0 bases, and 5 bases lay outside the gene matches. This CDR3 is CSARDLGQGNTEAFF. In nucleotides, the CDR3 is TGCAGTGCTAGAGATCTAGGACAGGGAAACACTGAAGCTTTCTTT.

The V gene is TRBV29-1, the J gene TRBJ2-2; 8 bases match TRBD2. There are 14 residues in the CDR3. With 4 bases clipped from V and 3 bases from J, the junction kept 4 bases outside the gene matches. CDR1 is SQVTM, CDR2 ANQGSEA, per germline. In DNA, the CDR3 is TGCAGCGTTGGAAACGGGAGGGACACCGGGGAGCTGTTTTTT. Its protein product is CSVGNGRDTGELFF.

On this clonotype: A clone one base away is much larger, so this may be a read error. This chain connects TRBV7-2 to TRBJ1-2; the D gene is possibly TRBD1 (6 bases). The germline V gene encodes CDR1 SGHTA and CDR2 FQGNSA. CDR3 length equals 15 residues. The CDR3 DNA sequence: TGTGCCAGCGGGGGCGTCCCGGGACAAGGGTATGGCTACCCCTTC. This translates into CASGGVPGQGYGYPF. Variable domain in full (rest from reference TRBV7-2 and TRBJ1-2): GAGVSQSPSNKVTEKGKDVELRCDPISGHTALYWYRQSLGQGLEFLIYFQGNSAPDKSGLPSDRFSAERTGGSVSTLTIQRTQQEDSAVYLCASGGVPGQGYGYPFGSGTRLTVV.

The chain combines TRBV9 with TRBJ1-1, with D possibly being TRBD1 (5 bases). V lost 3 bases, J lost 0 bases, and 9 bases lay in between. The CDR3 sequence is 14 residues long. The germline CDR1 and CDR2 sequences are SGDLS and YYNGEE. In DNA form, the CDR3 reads TGTGCCAGCAGCGCCGACAGACTGAACACTGAAGCTTTCTTT. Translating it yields CASSADRLNTEAFF.

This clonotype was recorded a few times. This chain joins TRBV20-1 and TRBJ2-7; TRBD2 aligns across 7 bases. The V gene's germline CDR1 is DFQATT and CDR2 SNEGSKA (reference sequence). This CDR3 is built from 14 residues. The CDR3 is CSHQTGRTPYEQYF. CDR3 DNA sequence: TGCAGCCACCAAACCGGGAGGACCCCCTACGAGCAGTACTTC.

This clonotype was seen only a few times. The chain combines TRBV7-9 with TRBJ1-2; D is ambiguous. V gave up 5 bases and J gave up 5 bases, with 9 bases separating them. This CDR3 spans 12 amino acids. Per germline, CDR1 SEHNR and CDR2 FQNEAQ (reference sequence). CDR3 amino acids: CASSPTPYGYTF. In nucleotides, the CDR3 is TGTGCCAGCAGCCCGACGCCTTATGGCTACACCTTC. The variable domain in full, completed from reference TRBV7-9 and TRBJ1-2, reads DTGVSQNPRHKITKRGQNVTFRCDPISEHNRLYWYRQTLGQGPEFLTYFQNEAQLEKSRLLSDRFSAERPKGSFSTLEIQRTEQGDSAMYLCASSPTPYGYTFGSGTRLTVV.

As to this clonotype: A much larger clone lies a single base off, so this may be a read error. In DNA, the CDR3 is TGTGCCAGCAGTACGGGACAGATTTATGGCTACACCTTC. Translating gives CASSTGQIYGYTF. The rearrangement uses TRBV12-3 or TRBV12-4 and TRBJ1-2; the match to TRBD1 covers 7 bases. This CDR3 comprises 13 residues. The V gene end was trimmed by 5 bases and the J gene end by 5 bases; junction bases not matched to a gene: 5.

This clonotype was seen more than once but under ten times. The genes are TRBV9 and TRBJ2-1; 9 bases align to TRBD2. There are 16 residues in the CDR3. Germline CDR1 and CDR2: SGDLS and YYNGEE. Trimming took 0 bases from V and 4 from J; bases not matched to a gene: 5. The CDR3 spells CASSVGREGRYNEQFF. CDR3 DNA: TGTGCCAGCAGCGTAGGGCGGGAGGGCCGTTACAATGAGCAGTTCTTC.

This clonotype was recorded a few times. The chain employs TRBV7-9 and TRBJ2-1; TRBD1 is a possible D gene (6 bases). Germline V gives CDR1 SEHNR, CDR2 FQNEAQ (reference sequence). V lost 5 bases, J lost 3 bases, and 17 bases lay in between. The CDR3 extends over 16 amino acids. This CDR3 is CASSQYPGQYYNEQFF. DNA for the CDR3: TGTGCCAGCAGCCAGTACCCTGGACAGTACTACAATGAGCAGTTCTTC. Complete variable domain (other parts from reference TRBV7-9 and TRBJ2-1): DTGVSQNPRHKITKRGQNVTFRCDPISEHNRLYWYRQTLGQGPEFLTYFQNEAQLEKSRLLSDRFSAERPKGSFSTLEIQRTEQGDSAMYLCASSQYPGQYYNEQFFGPGTRLTVL.

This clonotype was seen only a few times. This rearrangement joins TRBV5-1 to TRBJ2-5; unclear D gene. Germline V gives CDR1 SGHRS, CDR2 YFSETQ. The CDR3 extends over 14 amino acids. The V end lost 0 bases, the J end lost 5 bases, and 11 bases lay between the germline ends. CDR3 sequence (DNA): TGCGCCAGCAGCTTGGCCGCGCGGTTGGAGACCCAGTACTTC. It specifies CASSLAARLETQYF.

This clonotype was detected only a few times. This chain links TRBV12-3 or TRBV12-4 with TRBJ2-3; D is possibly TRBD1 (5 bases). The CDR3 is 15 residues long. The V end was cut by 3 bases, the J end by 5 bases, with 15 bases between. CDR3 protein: CASSFEPREGDTQYF. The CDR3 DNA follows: TGTGCCAGCAGTTTTGAGCCCAGGGAAGGAGATACGCAGTATTTT.

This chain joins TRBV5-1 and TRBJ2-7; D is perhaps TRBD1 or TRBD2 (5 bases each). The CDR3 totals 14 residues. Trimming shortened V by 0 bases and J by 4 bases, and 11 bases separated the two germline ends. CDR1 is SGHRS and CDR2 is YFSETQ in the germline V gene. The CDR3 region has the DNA TGCGCCAGCAGCTTGGCCGGGACGAGATACGAGCAGTACTTC. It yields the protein CASSLAGTRYEQYF.

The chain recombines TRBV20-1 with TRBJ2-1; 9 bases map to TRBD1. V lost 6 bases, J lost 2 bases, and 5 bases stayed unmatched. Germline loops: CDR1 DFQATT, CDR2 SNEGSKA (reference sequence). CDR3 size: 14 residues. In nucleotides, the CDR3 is TGCAGTGCAAGGGACAGGGTGACCTACAATGAGCAGTTCTTC. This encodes CSARDRVTYNEQFF.

The CDR3 protein is CASSLQSVDPRNTIYF. The DNA of the CDR3 is TGTGCCAGCAGCCTCCAGTCGGTGGATCCCAGAAACACCATATATTTT. V usage is TRBV7-6 and J usage is TRBJ1-3; D is unclear. CDR3 length equals 16 residues. Trimming removed 5 bases at V and 5 bases at J, with 19 bases between. The germline gives CDR1 SGHVS, CDR2 FNYEAQ.

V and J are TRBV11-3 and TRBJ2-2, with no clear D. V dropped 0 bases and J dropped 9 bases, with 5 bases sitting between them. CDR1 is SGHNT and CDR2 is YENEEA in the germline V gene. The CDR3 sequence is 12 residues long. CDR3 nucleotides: TGTGCCAGCAGCTTAGATAATCGGGAGCTGTTTTTT. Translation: CASSLDNRELFF. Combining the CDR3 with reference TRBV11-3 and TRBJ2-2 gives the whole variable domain EAGVVQSPRYKIIEKKQPVAFWCNPISGHNTLYWYLQNLGQGPELLIRYENEEAVDDSQLPKDRFSAERLKGVDSTLKIQPAELGDSAVYLCASSLDNRELFFGEGSRLTVL.

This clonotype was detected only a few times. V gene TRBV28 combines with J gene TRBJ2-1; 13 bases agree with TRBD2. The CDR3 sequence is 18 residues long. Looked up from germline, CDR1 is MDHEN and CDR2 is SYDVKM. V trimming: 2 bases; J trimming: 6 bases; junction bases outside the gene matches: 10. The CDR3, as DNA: TGTGCCAGCAGTTTAACGCGGACTAGCGGGAGTCGGAGCAATGAGCAGTTCTTC. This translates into CASSLTRTSGSRSNEQFF.

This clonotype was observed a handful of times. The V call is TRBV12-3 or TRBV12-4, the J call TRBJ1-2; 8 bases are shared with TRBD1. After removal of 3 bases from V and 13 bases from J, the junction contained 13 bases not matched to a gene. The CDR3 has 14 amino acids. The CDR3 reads CASSFLGQTGEATF. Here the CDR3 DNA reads TGTGCCAGCAGTTTTTTGGGTCAGACAGGGGAAGCCACCTTC.

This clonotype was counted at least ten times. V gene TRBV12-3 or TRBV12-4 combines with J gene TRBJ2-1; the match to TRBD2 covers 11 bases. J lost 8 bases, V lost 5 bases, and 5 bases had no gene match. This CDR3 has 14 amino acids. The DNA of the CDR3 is TGTGCCAGCAGTCCTAGCGGGAGGATAGATGAGCAGTTCTTC. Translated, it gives CASSPSGRIDEQFF.

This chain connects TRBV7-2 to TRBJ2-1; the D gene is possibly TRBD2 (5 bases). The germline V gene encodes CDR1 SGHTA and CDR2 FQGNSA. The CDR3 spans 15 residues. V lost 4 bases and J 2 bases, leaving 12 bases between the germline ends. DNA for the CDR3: TGTGCCAGCAGCTCCCGGAGAGGGACCTACAATGAGCAGTTCTTC. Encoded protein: CASSSRRGTYNEQFF.

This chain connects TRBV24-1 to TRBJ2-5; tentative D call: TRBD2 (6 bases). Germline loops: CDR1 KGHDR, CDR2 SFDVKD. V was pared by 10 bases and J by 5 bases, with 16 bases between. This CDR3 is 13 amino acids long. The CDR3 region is CATARDSTETQYF. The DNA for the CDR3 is TGTGCCACAGCCCGGGACTCCACCGAGACCCAGTACTTC.

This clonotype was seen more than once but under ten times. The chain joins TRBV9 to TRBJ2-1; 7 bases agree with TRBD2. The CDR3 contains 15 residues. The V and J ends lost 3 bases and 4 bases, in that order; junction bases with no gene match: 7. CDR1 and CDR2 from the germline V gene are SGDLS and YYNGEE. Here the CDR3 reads CASSASGIPYNEQFF. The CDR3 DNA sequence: TGTGCCAGCAGCGCTAGCGGAATCCCTTACAATGAGCAGTTCTTC.

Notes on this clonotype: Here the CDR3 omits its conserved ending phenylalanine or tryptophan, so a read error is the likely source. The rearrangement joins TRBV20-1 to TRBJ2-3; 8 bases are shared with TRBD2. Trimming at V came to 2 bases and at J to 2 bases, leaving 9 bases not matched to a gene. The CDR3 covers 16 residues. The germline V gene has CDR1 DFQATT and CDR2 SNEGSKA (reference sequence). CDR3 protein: CSARKWGGGSTDTQYL. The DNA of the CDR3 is TGCAGTGCTAGAAAGTGGGGCGGGGGGTCCACAGATACGCAGTATTTA.

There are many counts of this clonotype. CDR3 sequence (DNA): TGCAGTGCTAGTGGGTACAGCTACGAGCAGTACTTC. Translated: CSASGYSYEQYF. The V gene is TRBV20-1, the J gene TRBJ2-7; no clear D. V shed 3 bases and J shed 3 bases, with 9 bases lying between them. Per the germline V gene, CDR1 is DFQATT and CDR2 is SNEGSKA (reference sequence). This CDR3 spans 12 amino acids.

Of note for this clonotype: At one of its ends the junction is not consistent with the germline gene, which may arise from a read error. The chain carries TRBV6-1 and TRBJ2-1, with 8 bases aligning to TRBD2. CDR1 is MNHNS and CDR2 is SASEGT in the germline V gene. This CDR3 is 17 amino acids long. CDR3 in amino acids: CASRTSLLAASHNEQFF. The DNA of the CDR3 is TGTGCCAGCAGGACCAGTTTACTAGCGGCCTCCCACAATGAGCAGTTCTTC.

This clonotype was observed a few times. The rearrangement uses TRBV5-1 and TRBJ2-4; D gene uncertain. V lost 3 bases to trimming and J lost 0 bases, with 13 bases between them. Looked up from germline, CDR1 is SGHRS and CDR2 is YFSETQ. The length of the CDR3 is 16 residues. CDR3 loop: CASSSQENLAKNIQYF. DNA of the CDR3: TGCGCCAGCAGCTCGCAGGAGAACCTAGCCAAAAACATTCAGTACTTC.

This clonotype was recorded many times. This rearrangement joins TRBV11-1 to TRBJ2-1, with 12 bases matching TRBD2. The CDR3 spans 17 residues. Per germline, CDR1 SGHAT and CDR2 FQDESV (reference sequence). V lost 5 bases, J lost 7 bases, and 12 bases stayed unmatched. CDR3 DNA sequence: TGTGCCAGCAGCCTGATGAACCTAGCGGGAGGGCGGAATGAGCAGTTCTTC. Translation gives CASSLMNLAGGRNEQFF.

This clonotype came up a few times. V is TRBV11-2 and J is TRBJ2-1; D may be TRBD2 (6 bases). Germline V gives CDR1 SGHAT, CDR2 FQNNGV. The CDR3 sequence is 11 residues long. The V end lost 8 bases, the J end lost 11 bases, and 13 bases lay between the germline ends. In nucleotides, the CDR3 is TGTGCCAGCCCCCTGGGCGGGAAGCAGTTCTTC. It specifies CASPLGGKQFF.

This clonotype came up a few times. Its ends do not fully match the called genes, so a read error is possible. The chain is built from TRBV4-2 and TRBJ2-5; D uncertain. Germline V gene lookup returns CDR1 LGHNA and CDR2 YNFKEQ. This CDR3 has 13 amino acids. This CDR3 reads CASSQDLIPPMSF. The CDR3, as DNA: TGTGCCAGCAGCCAAGATTTAATCCCCCCAATGAGCTTC.